This T cell receptor (beta chain) is drawn from a study of cytomegalovirus exposure and HLA in healthy donors. Study outcomes and limitations: Association of 17,000 or so TCR beta sequences with HLA alleles was found at 0.05 false discovery rate in a later analysis.

CDR1 and CDR2 from the germline V gene are MGHDK and SYGVNS. Trimming at V came to 6 bases and at J to 2 bases, leaving 10 bases not matched to a gene. This CDR3 has 16 residues. Of note for this clone: The antigen is undetermined.

It was with 60 Vbeta and 13 Jbeta primers that the PCR ran. Sequencing was performed with immunoSEQ multiplex PCR; in TCRdb, only in-frame clones are kept and a portion is missing. The data hold tens of thousands of clones, with around 60% observed a single time. This sequence originates from a male donor in good health and CMV-seropositive. Material: PBMCs. The gene calls are TRBV25-1 and TRBJ2-3, with 8 bases that match TRBD2. In DNA, the CDR3 is TGTGCCAGCAGCGGGAGGGAGAGGGGTTTCACAGATACGCAGTATTTT. It codes for CASSGRERGFTDTQYF.